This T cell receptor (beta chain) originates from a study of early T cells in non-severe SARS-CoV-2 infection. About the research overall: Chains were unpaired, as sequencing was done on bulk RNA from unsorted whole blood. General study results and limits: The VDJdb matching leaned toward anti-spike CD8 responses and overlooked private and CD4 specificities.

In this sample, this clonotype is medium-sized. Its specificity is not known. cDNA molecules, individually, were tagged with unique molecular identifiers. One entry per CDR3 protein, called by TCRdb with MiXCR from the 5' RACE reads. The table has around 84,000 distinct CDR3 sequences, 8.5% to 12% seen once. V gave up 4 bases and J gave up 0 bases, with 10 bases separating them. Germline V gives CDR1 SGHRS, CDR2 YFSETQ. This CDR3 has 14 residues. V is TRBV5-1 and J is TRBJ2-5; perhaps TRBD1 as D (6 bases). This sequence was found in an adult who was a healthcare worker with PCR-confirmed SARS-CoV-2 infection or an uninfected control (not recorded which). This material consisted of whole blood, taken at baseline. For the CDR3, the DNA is TGCGCCAGCAGCGCCGGGACAAACCAAGAGACCCAGTACTTC. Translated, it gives CASSAGTNQETQYF.